Presented here are 2 T cell receptor beta chains from one specimen sequenced in a study of response to subunit inactivated influenza vaccine. Via MiXCR, TCRdb re-called the RT-PCR reads, giving one row per CDR3 protein. The sample lists hundreds of thousands of distinct CDR3 sequences; 12% to 15% were seen once. Specimen: PBMCs from blood, collected less than 15 days before vaccination. These TCRs come from a man aged 50-59 years who received an inactivated influenza vaccine.

In this sample, this clonotype turned up a few times. J is TRBJ2-1 and V is TRBV15; D not resolved. Trimming took off 0 bases at V and 2 bases at J, with 11 bases between the two ends. Per germline, CDR1 LNHNV and CDR2 YYDKDF (reference sequence). CDR3 length equals 16 residues. CDR3 loop: CATSRDDWPPYNEQFF. CDR3 DNA: TGTGCCACCAGCAGAGACGACTGGCCTCCCTACAATGAGCAGTTCTTC.

This clonotype has a handful of counts. This sequence joins TRBV2 and TRBJ1-6, with D possibly TRBD1 on 5 matching bases. The germline V gene has CDR1 SNHLY and CDR2 FYNNEI. V lost 7 bases and J 8 bases, leaving 21 bases between the germline ends. CDR3 size: 16 residues. The CDR3 here is CASILNRDGSYSPLHF. The CDR3 region has the DNA TGTGCCAGCATTCTGAACCGGGACGGTAGCTATTCACCCCTCCACTTT.